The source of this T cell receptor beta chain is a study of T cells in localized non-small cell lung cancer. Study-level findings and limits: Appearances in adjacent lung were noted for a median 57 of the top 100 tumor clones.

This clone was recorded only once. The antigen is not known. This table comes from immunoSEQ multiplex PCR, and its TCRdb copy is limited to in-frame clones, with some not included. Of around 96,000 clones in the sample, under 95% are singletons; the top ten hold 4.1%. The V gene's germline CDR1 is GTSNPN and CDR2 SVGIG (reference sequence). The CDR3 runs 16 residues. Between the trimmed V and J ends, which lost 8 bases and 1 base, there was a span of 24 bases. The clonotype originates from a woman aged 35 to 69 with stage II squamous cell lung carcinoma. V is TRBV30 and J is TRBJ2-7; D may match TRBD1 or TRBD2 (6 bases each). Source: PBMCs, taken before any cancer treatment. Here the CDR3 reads CAGSPGATGGSYEQYF. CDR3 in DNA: TGTGCCGGTTCGCCTGGTGCGACAGGAGGGTCCTACGAGCAGTACTTC. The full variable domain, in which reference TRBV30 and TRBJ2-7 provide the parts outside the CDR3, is SQTIHQWPATLVQPVGSPLSLECTVEGTSNPNLYWYRQAAGRGLQLLFYSVGIGQISSEVPQNLSASRPQDRQFILSSKKLLLSDSGFYLCAGSPGATGGSYEQYFGPGTRLTVT.